These T cell receptor beta chains were read from a single sample in a study of shared clonotypes between healthy human individuals. TCRdb's copy holds only in-frame clones and misses some; the assay was immunoSEQ multiplex PCR. This sample has some 2.4 million clones, with 93% found just once. Input material: naive CD4+ T cells from PBMCs. Every receptor here comes from a man aged 18 to 29 in good health. Some clones in this sample may be carry-over from other donors' samples. The CDR3 runs from the conserved cysteine through the conserved F or W. A D gene is named only where the DNA matches it firmly. Only some rows state a clone size, as once, few, many or a class for expanded clones.

clone size,J gene,CDR3 length,V gene,D gene,CDR3 DNA,CDR3 protein
NA,TRBJ2-1,17,TRBV7-3,NA,TGTGCCAGCAGCGCCAGGGGAAGTAGGGGGTCCTACAATGAGCAGTTCTTC,CASSARGSRGSYNEQFF
NA,TRBJ2-1,14,TRBV5-1,NA,TGCGCCAGCAGCTTGGGCCTGGGGACATCTGAGCAGTTCTTC,CASSLGLGTSEQFF
NA,TRBJ2-3,18,TRBV4-1,TRBD1,TGCGCCAGCAGCCAAGCACGGGGGACAGGGTCTAGCACAGATACGCAGTATTTT,CASSQARGTGSSTDTQYF
few,TRBJ1-5,12,TRBV28,NA,TGTGCCAGCAGTTTAGGGGGTCAGCCCCAGCATTTT,CASSLGGQPQHF
NA,TRBJ2-4,15,TRBV11-2,TRBD1,TGTGCCAGCAGCAGGATACAGGGGACGATGGGCATTCAGTACTTC,CASSRIQGTMGIQYF
once,TRBJ2-2,16,TRBV5-1,TRBD2,TGCGCCAGCAGCTTTCTAGCGGGAGAGATAACCGGGGAGCTGTTTTTT,CASSFLAGEITGELFF
NA,TRBJ2-3,13,TRBV27,NA,TGTGCCAGCAGTTCCGCTTTGATCGATACGCAGTATTTT,CASSSALIDTQYF
once,TRBJ2-1,17,TRBV5-1,TRBD1,TGCGCCAGCAGCTTGGCTTGGTTAGCGGACAGGGGGAATGAGCAGTTCTTC,CASSLAWLADRGNEQFF
once,TRBJ2-1,14,TRBV6-5,NA,TGTGCCAGCAGTCTGCTTGAGGGGTCGAATGAGCAGTTCTTC,CASSLLEGSNEQFF
once,TRBJ2-6,16,TRBV5-1,NA,TGCGCCAGCAGCTTGGCTGGAGGGGTTGGGGCCAACGTCCTGACTTTC,CASSLAGGVGANVLTF
NA,TRBJ2-3,11,TRBV2,NA,TGTGCCAGCAGCGTCTTCGATACGCAGTATTTT,CASSVFDTQYF
NA,TRBJ1-2,14,TRBV9,TRBD1,TGTGCCAGCAGCCGGACAGGGGGAGGCTATGGCTACACCTTC,CASSRTGGGYGYTF
NA,TRBJ2-7,14,TRBV7-8,NA,TGTGCCAGCAACAAGGGGGTAGCTGGCTACGAGCAGTACTTC,CASNKGVAGYEQYF
NA,TRBJ1-5,13,TRBV7-9,NA,TGTGCCAGCAGGGCCCGGGGCGAAGGGCCCCAGCATTTT,CASRARGEGPQHF